The source of this T cell receptor beta chain is a study of blood T cell repertoires in COVID-19. This CDR3 is built from 16 residues. Germline V CDR1 and CDR2: LNHDA, SQIVND (reference sequence). Trimming removed 7 bases from V and 0 bases from J, with 15 bases in between. The method was immunoSEQ multiplex PCR; TCRdb's version includes in-frame clones alone and lacks a portion of them. The sample contains approximately 110,000 clones, 70% to 85% of which appear only once. The TCR sequence derives from a human donor with acute or convalescent COVID-19. The donor label of this sample is uncertain. The rearrangement joins TRBV19 to TRBJ2-2; tentatively, D is TRBD1 (5 bases). Sample: peripheral blood. The CDR3 loop reads CASTSGQLTNTGELFF. The DNA of the CDR3 is TGTGCCAGTACGTCAGGGCAGCTTACGAACACCGGGGAGCTGTTTTTT. The full variable domain, rest sourced from reference TRBV19 and TRBJ2-2, is DGGITQSPKYLFRKEGQNVTLSCEQNLNHDAMYWYRQDPGQGLRLIYYSQIVNDFQKGDIAEGYSVSREKKESFPLTVTSAQKNPTAFYLCASTSGQLTNTGELFFGEGSRLTVL.